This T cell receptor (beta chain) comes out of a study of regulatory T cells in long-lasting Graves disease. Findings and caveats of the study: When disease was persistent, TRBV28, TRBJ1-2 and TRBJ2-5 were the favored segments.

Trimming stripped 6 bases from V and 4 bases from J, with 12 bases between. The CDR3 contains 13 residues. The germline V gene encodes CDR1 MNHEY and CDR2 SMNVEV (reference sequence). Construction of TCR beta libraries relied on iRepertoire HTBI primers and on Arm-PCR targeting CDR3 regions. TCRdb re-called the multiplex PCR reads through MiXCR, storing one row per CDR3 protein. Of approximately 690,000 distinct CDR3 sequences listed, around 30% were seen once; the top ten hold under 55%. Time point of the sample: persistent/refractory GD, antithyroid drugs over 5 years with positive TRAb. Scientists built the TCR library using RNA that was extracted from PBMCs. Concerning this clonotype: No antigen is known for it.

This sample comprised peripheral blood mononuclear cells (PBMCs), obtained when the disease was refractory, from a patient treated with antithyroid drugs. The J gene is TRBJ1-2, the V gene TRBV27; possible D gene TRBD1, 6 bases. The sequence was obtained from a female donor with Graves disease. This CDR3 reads CASSIGGSYGYTF. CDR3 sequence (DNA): TGTGCCAGCAGCATAGGGGGGTCCTATGGCTACACCTTC.